The clone carrying this T cell receptor (beta chain) showed up many times. Its antigen is unidentified. There were healthy Caucasian individuals from Russia, aged roughly 6 to 90, serving as donors. A second roughly 7 to 12 cycle PCR used barcoded and J-beta primers. Per-sample output comprised a minimum of 3 million paired-end reads containing CDR3. Each CDR3 protein is one row after TCRdb ran MiXCR on the 5' RACE reads. The sample includes over 600,000 distinct CDR3 sequences, around 50% of them seen just once. The CDR3 is 14 residues long. CDR1 and CDR2 from the germline V gene are SGHTA and FQGNSA. Trimming at V came to 1 base and at J to 5 bases, leaving 4 bases not matched to a gene. This sample was taken from a study of blood T cells in healthy people across ages. General observations from the study: Diversity was higher, and naive CD4+ cells more numerous, in long-lived donors than in aged donors.

The TCR was taken from a man aged 40-50 years in good health. The rearrangement joins TRBV7-2 to TRBJ1-2; 7 bases line up with TRBD1. The source material was blood. The CDR3 region has the DNA TGTGCCAGCAGCTTAGAGGGGGCAACTTATGGCTACACCTTC. It is translated as CASSLEGATYGYTF.